Detailed here is one TCR beta chain. The sample originates from a study of blood T cell repertoires in COVID-19. The trim removed 3 bases at V and 8 bases at J, leaving 6 bases unmatched. CDR1 is LGHDT, CDR2 YNNKEL, per germline (reference sequence). This CDR3 comprises 14 residues. Per the authors' pipeline: Estimates of nucleated cell counts were drawn from the amplification of reference gene primers. Sequencing used immunoSEQ multiplex PCR; TCRdb keeps in-frame clones, though not all of them. D and trimming come from the DNA, and the V and J calls and clone size come from that table. Of 75,000 to 100,000 clones detected, roughly 90% appear once; the ten largest clones hold around 19%.

The source material was peripheral blood. The chain recombines TRBV3-1 (or the pseudogene TRBV3-2) with TRBJ1-2; 10 bases map to TRBD1. The TCR sequence derives from a woman of 80 years or more with acute or convalescent COVID-19. DNA of the CDR3: TGTGCCAGCAGCCATATCGACAGGGGGCAAGGCTACACCTTC. Amino acid sequence: CASSHIDRGQGYTF.